What follows is one T cell receptor beta chain and its context. This sample was included in a study of blood T cell repertoires in COVID-19. Across the study: The origin of the acute and convalescent COVID-19 samples was the United States, Italy and Spain.

After removal of 3 bases from V and 5 bases from J, the junction contained 1 base not matched to a gene. The V gene's germline CDR1 is MDHEN and CDR2 SYDVKM. This CDR3 contains 13 residues. Using immunoSEQ multiplex PCR, the repertoire was profiled, and TCRdb retains in-frame clones only, with some absent. The sample carries about 300,000 clones, nearly 90% recorded once. Individuals aged 18 to 89 years were recruited from roughly 22 US areas. Exposed enrollees encountered a COVID-19 case at some point within 2 weeks before study entry. This chain joins TRBV28 and TRBJ1-2; 9 bases match TRBD1. Source material: PBMCs or T cells enriched from blood (not recorded which). This receptor was obtained from a woman in her forties or fifties who had been exposed to COVID-19. The CDR3 nucleotides are TGTGCCAGCAGTTTCGGGACAGGGTATGGCTACACCTTC. Its protein is CASSFGTGYGYTF.